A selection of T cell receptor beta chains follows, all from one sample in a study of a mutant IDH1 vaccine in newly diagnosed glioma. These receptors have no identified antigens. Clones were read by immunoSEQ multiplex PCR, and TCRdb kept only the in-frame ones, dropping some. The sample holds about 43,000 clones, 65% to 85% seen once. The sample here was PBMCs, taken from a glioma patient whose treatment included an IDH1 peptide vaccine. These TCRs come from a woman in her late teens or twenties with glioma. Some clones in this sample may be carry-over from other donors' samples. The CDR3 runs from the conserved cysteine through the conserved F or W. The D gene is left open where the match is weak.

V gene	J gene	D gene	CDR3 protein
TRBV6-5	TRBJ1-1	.	CASSIVGVTEAFF
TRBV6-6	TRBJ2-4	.	CASSYDNIQYF
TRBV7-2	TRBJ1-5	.	CASSFRGGADQPQHF
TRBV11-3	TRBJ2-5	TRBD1	CASSTGTGNQETQYF
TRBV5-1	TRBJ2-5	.	CASSLAGSETQYF
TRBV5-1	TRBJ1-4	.	CASSLGGIETNEKLFF
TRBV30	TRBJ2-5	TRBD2	CAWRNLREGRDQTQYF
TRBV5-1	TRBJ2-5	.	CASSLVSPRTQYF
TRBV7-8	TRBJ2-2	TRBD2	CASSFLGTSGATGELFF
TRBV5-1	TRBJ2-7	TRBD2	CASSPGLAGPPYEQYF
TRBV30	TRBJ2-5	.	CAWSSQTGTQYF
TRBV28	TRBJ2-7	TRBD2	CASTAGTSGQYF
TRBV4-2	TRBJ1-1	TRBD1	CASSQAGQGVTEAFF
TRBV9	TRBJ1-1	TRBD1	CASSGGQGVATEAFF
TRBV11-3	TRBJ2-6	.	CASSLLGRGASGANVLTF
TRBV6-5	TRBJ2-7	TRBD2	CASKNLAGGPGEQYF
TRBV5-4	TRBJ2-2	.	CASSLEGRAGELFF
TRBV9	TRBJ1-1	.	CASSVPGNTEAFF
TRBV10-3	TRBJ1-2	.	CAISDRNYGYTF
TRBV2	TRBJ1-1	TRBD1	CASSEGTGVNTEAFF
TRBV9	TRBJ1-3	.	CASSAGQLSGNTIYF
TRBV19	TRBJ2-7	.	CASSINPESYEQYF
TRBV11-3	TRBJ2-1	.	CASSSLAYNEQFF
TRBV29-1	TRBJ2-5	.	CSVIRGGSPWETQYF
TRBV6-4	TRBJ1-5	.	CASSEEAVGPQHF
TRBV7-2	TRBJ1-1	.	CASSLDLNTEAFF
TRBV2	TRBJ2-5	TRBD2	CASRPGTSGKDQETQYF
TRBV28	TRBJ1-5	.	CASSFWGKGAIQPQHF
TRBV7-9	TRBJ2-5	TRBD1	CASSLDLTGETQYF
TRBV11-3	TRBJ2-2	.	CASSPSDVTGELFF
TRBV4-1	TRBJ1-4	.	CASSHPERGTTNEKLFF
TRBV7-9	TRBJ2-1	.	CASSLAGSYNEQFF
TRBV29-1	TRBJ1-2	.	CSVEEGQAYGYTF
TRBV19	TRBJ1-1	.	CASSTSGFGNTEAFF
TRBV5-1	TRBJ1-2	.	CASSFKPGTEDGYTF
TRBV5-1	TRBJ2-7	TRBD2	CASELLPCLRLAGGLPLEYF
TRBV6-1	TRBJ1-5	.	CASVLGSNQPQHF
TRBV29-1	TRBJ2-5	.	CSGEGPFQETQYF
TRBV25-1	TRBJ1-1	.	CASSGTGYRATEAFF
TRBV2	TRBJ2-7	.	CASTKDQGGPYEQYF